One and the same sample provided the 18 T cell receptor beta chains below, sequenced in a study of regulatory T cells in long-lasting Graves disease. Time point defined: persistent/refractory GD, antithyroid drugs over 5 years with positive TRAb. Extracted PBMC RNA gave rise to the TCR library. Assembly of TCR beta libraries relied on iRepertoire HTBI primers together with Arm-PCR of CDR3 regions. TCRdb reprocessed the multiplex PCR reads via MiXCR and lists one record per CDR3 protein. The sample has over 300,000 distinct CDR3 sequences, around 20% seen once; the top ten hold roughly 29%. Sequencing used peripheral blood mononuclear cells (PBMCs), obtained when the disease was refractory, from a patient treated with antithyroid drugs. Source of these receptors: a female donor with Graves disease.

This clonotype has ten or more counts. The CDR3 here is CASSWPQGSETQYF. Here the CDR3 DNA reads TGTGCCAGCAGCTGGCCACAGGGGTCTGAGACCCAGTACTTC. The rearrangement uses TRBV7-2 and TRBJ2-5, with 7 bases fitting TRBD1. The length of the CDR3 is 14 residues. Germline values: CDR1 SGHTA, CDR2 FQGNSA. V gave up 4 bases and J gave up 5 bases; unmatched junction bases: 7.

Notes on this clonotype: A read error may be the cause here, since a much bigger clone is one base away. J is TRBJ1-1 and V is TRBV7-2; D gene ambiguous. From germline, CDR1 is SGHTA and CDR2 FQGNSA. The CDR3 is 17 residues long. The CDR3 spells CASSPEVPHSLNTESFF. CDR3 nucleotides: TGTGCCAGCAGCCCAGAGGTACCACACTCTCTCAACACTGAATCTTTCTTT.

This clonotype has at least ten counts. The chain couples TRBV20-1 to TRBJ1-2, with D possibly matching TRBD1 (5 bases). Germline values: CDR1 DFQATT, CDR2 SNEGSKA (reference sequence). Trimming took off 5 bases at V and 3 bases at J, with 10 bases between the two ends. This CDR3 contains 12 residues. DNA for the CDR3: TGCAGTGCTCGGCAGGGTGACTATGGCTACACCTTC. Residues: CSARQGDYGYTF.

The chain couples TRBV18 to TRBJ2-7; D is ambiguous. Deletions cut 5 bases from V and 3 bases from J, with 8 bases between. In germline, CDR1 is KGHSH, CDR2 LQKENI. The CDR3 loop spans 12 amino acids. The CDR3 region is CASSSQYYEQYF. The CDR3 nucleotides read TGTGCCAGCTCATCGCAGTACTACGAGCAGTACTTC.

A remark on this clonotype: A read error may be the cause here, since a much bigger clone is one base away. Because the CDR3's place on the DNA is in doubt, the DNA is left out and the CDR3 is given as listed by TCRdb. Here the CDR3 reads CTSGQLREQGALSGSCFF. The chain joins TRBV11-2 to TRBJ2-2; the D call in the table, TRBD1, was not verified against the DNA. Germline CDR1 SGHAT, CDR2 FQNNGV. 18 amino acids form the CDR3, both terminal residues included.

This clonotype has only a few counts. The chain is built from TRBV28 and TRBJ1-4; D perhaps matches TRBD1 (6 bases). This CDR3 region has 13 residues. Germline lookup yields CDR1 MDHEN and CDR2 SYDVKM. V was shortened by 3 bases and J by 13 bases, with 15 bases between the two germline ends. DNA of the CDR3: TGTGCCAGCAGTTTCGGGACAAATGGAAGACTGTTTTTT. It is translated as CASSFGTNGRLFF.

The chain has TRBV6-1 and TRBJ2-2; D may be TRBD1 (6 bases). Trimming cost V 6 bases and J 2 bases, with 16 bases left between them. This CDR3 has 16 residues. Germline V gene lookup returns CDR1 MNHNS and CDR2 SASEGT. CDR3 bases: TGTGCCAGCAGGGCAATCGGGACACTAAACACCGGGGAGCTGTTTTTT. This gives the protein CASRAIGTLNTGELFF.

This clonotype was seen more than once but under ten times. V gene TRBV14 combines with J gene TRBJ1-1; D ambiguous. This CDR3 is 13 amino acids long. Germline assignment: CDR1 SGHDN and CDR2 FVKESK. V was trimmed by 10 bases and J by 0 bases, leaving 12 bases between them. CDR3 protein: CATGRGMNTEAFF. For the CDR3, the DNA is TGTGCCACCGGAAGAGGGATGAACACTGAAGCTTTCTTT.

A few counts support this clonotype. The chain has TRBV20-1 and TRBJ1-5, with D uncertain. V shed 0 bases and J shed 5 bases, with 14 bases lying between them. The V gene's germline CDR1 is DFQATT and CDR2 SNEGSKA (reference sequence). The CDR3 covers 15 residues. The DNA for the CDR3 is TGCAGTGCTAGAGACCCCCGGTGGGGAGATCAGCCCCAGCATTTT. Translation: CSARDPRWGDQPQHF.

This clonotype occurred many times. This sequence joins TRBV12-3 or TRBV12-4 and TRBJ1-1, with D perhaps TRBD1 (5 bases). V lost 6 bases and J lost 7, with 15 bases in between. The CDR3 covers 13 residues. CDR3 sequence reads: CASRPGDGREAFF. As DNA, the CDR3 is TGTGCCAGCAGACCGGGGGACGGACGTGAAGCTTTCTTT.

A remark on this clonotype: This likely traces to a read error, being one base from a far larger clone. The chain carries TRBV7-2 and TRBJ2-7, with 10 positions matching TRBD1. The germline gives CDR1 SGHTA, CDR2 FQGNSA. The CDR3 length is 14 residues. In nucleotides, the CDR3 is TGTGCCAGCAGCCCCGGGACAGGGGCCTACGGGCAGTACTTC. Its protein is CASSPGTGAYGQYF.

This chain connects TRBV7-2 to TRBJ2-1; D gene uncertain. Looked up from germline, CDR1 is SGHTA and CDR2 is FQGNSA. The CDR3 extends over 17 amino acids. V was pared by 5 bases and J by 4 bases, with 21 bases between. Here the CDR3 reads CASSQDGRLEWYNEQFF. The CDR3 DNA sequence: TGTGCCAGCAGCCAGGATGGAAGGCTCGAGTGGTACAATGAGCAGTTCTTC.

This clonotype was seen only a few times. V and J are TRBV9 and TRBJ1-1; 7 bases agree with TRBD1. CDR1 SGDLS and CDR2 YYNGEE come from the germline V gene. The length of the CDR3 is 15 residues. Germline trimming cut 2 bases from V and 5 bases from J; bases unmatched to any gene: 9. The CDR3 bases are TGTGCCAGCAGCGTGACCACAGGGGTGAGGACTGAAGCTTTCTTT. Protein: CASSVTTGVRTEAFF.

The chain combines TRBV9 with TRBJ1-5; D gene unclear. V lost 3 bases, J lost 0 bases, and 7 bases lay in between. Per the germline V gene, CDR1 is SGDLS and CDR2 is YYNGEE. The CDR3 has 14 residues. Here the CDR3 reads CASSGMNSNQPQHF. In DNA form, the CDR3 reads TGTGCCAGCAGCGGAATGAATAGCAATCAGCCCCAGCATTTT.

There are many counts of this clonotype. The V and J genes are TRBV3-1 and TRBJ1-6; tentative D call: TRBD1 (6 bases). The CDR3 sequence is 16 residues long. CDR1 is LGHDT, CDR2 YNNKEL, per germline (reference sequence). V gave up 1 base and J gave up 7 bases, with 14 bases separating them. This chain's CDR3 is CASSQGQGTKNSPLHF. In nucleotides, the CDR3 is TGTGCCAGCAGCCAAGGGCAGGGGACCAAAAATTCACCCCTCCACTTT.

This clonotype was found many times. The CDR3 nucleotides are TGTGCCAGCAGCTCATCCGGGACAGCCGCCTACGAGCAGTACTTC. It encodes CASSSSGTAAYEQYF. The chain links TRBV11-3 to TRBJ2-7; 7 bases fit TRBD1. Germline V gene lookup returns CDR1 SGHNT and CDR2 YENEEA. V lost 4 bases to trimming and J lost 2 bases; unmatched junction nucleotides: 8. This CDR3 contains 15 residues.

The table lists this clonotype with a few counts. The chain combines TRBV16 with TRBJ1-1; 9 bases match TRBD1. Trimming at V came to 0 bases and at J to 7 bases, leaving 9 bases not matched to a gene. The length of the CDR3 is 16 residues. Germline V gene sequence: CDR1 KGHSY, CDR2 FQNENV. The CDR3 nucleotides read TGTGCCAGCAGCCAATCGCGGACAGGGGAACATGTTGAAGCTTTCTTT. It encodes CASSQSRTGEHVEAFF.

The chain combines TRBV7-2 with TRBJ1-5; D not resolved. This CDR3 region has 15 residues. CDR1 and CDR2 from the germline V gene are SGHTA and FQGNSA. Trimming stripped 1 base from V and 9 bases from J, with 16 bases between. The DNA for the CDR3 is TGTGCCAGCAGCTTAGTTTATTCGCAGGTGAGGCCCCAGCATTTT. This gives the protein CASSLVYSQVRPQHF.